The 17 T cell receptor beta chains in this list originate from one sample, sequenced in a study of Tregs in tolerant kidney transplant recipients. Clones were read by immunoSEQ multiplex PCR, and TCRdb kept only the in-frame ones, dropping some. The table lists about 59,000 clones, approximately 82% of them singletons. Sequenced sample: CD4+ T cells from blood. The receptors stem from a human donor in good health.

This rearrangement joins TRBV6-6 to TRBJ1-4; D is uncertain. The CDR3 is made up of 15 amino acids. Trimming took 6 bases from V and 3 from J, leaving 14 bases between them. Germline values: CDR1 MNHNY, CDR2 SVGAGI (reference sequence). The chain's CDR3 is CASRYSANANEKLFF. CDR3 nucleotide sequence: TGTGCCAGCAGATATTCAGCCAACGCTAATGAAAAACTGTTTTTT.

This clone was observed a handful of times. The CDR3 is CSVDYGNTEAFF. CDR3 nucleotide sequence: TGCAGCGTTGATTACGGGAACACTGAAGCTTTCTTT. V and J are TRBV29-1 and TRBJ1-1; D gene unclear. Trimming left V 3 bases short and J 1 base short, with 6 bases between. The CDR3 runs to 12 residues. Germline V gene sequence: CDR1 SQVTM, CDR2 ANQGSEA.

The rearrangement uses TRBV21-1 and TRBJ2-5; the table names TRBD2, a call not compared with the DNA. TRBV21-1 is given as a pseudogene. The CDR3 totals 15 residues. CDR3 region: CASTPGLAGPKTQYF. As DNA, the CDR3 is TGTGCCAGCACCCCGGGACTAGCGGGACCGAAGACCCAGTACTTC.

The gene calls are TRBV5-6 and TRBJ2-3; D gene uncertain. Germline V gene sequence: CDR1 SGHDT, CDR2 YYEEEE. Trimming stripped 1 base from V and 2 bases from J, with 8 bases between. The length of the CDR3 is 14 residues. The CDR3: CASSLSGVTDTQYF. The CDR3 DNA follows: TGTGCCAGCAGCTTGTCCGGAGTCACAGATACGCAGTATTTT.

This chain links TRBV6-1 with TRBJ1-6, with 7 bases aligning to TRBD1. CDR1 and CDR2 (germline): MNHNS, SASEGT. J was trimmed by 9 bases and V by 0 bases; bases with no gene match: 23. This CDR3 region has 21 residues. CDR3 amino acids: CASSEADIYLRQGVFSSPLHF. The CDR3 DNA is TGTGCCAGCAGTGAAGCTGACATTTACTTGCGGCAGGGGGTTTTTTCTTCACCCCTCCACTTT.

The chain combines TRBV5-1 with TRBJ1-4; D is possibly TRBD1 (6 bases). CDR3 length: 13 residues. Germline loops: CDR1 SGHRS, CDR2 YFSETQ. Trimming removed 5 bases at V and 5 bases at J, with 10 bases between. The DNA for the CDR3 is TGCGCCAGCAGTCCGGGGGGCAATGAAAAACTGTTTTTT. Amino acids: CASSPGGNEKLFF.

This clone was found a few times. The CDR3 here is CAWSAGTGRTFF. The DNA of the CDR3 is TGTGCCTGGAGTGCCGGGACAGGGAGAACTTTCTTT. This rearrangement joins TRBV30 to TRBJ1-1, with TRBD1 identical over 9 bases. CDR1 GTSNPN and CDR2 SVGIG come from the germline V gene (reference sequence). The CDR3 covers 12 residues. With V trimmed by 1 base and J by 12 bases, 6 bases remained unmatched.

The table lists this clone with a count of one. The CDR3 nucleotides read TGTGCCTGGAGTCTGGGCGGGAGAGAGACCCAGTACTTC. Residues: CAWSLGGRETQYF. The chain carries TRBV30 and TRBJ2-5; 7 nucleotides align to TRBD2. Losses at the gene ends were 2 bases for V and 4 bases for J; bases not matched to a gene: 4. The CDR3 runs to 13 residues. Looked up from germline, CDR1 is GTSNPN and CDR2 is SVGIG (reference sequence).

This clone was seen once. The V and J genes are TRBV7-2 and TRBJ2-5, with 7 bases aligning to TRBD2. Losses at the gene ends were 1 base for V and 5 bases for J; bases not matched to a gene: 7. This CDR3 contains 15 residues. The germline gives CDR1 SGHTA, CDR2 FQGNSA. CDR3 DNA sequence: TGTGCCAGCAGCTTAGTAGGCGGGGAGGGGGAGACCCAGTACTTC. This translates into CASSLVGGEGETQYF.

The chain is built from TRBV4-2 and TRBJ1-5; TRBD1 aligns across 8 bases. Germline V gene data show CDR1 as LGHNA and CDR2 as YNFKEQ. V was pared by 2 bases and J by 6 bases, with 6 bases of the junction left unmatched. The CDR3 is made up of 15 amino acids. CDR3 bases: TGTGCCAGCAGCCAACTCAGGGGGCTGGGTCAGCCCCAGCATTTT. Translated: CASSQLRGLGQPQHF.

The chain uses TRBV4-1 and TRBJ2-1; 11 bases align to TRBD2. Per germline, CDR1 MGHRA and CDR2 YSYEKL. The length of the CDR3 is 16 residues. V lost 6 bases to trimming and J lost 6 bases; unmatched junction nucleotides: 10. The CDR3 nucleotides are TGCGCCAGCAGTCAATTAGCGGGGGGGCGAGCCAATGAGCAGTTCTTC. Protein: CASSQLAGGRANEQFF.

By sample share, this clone is medium-sized. J is TRBJ1-1 and V is TRBV30, with TRBD1 as a possible D gene (5 bases). The V and J ends lost 0 bases and 12 bases respectively, with 17 bases between them. Germline V gives CDR1 GTSNPN, CDR2 SVGIG (reference sequence). The CDR3 has 13 amino acids. In DNA, the CDR3 is TGTGCCTGGAGTGTACGCGGAGGAGGGGTAACTTTCTTT. Translation: CAWSVRGGGVTFF.

The V and J genes are TRBV7-9 and TRBJ2-7, with 16 bases aligning to TRBD2. V trimming: 8 bases; J trimming: 5 bases; junction bases outside the gene matches: 3. CDR3 length: 14 residues. CDR1 is SEHNR and CDR2 is FQNEAQ in the germline V gene (reference sequence). CDR3 nucleotide sequence: TGTGCCAGCGGGACTAGCGGGAGGGCGAACGAGCAGTACTTC. It encodes CASGTSGRANEQYF.

The V and J genes are TRBV5-5 and TRBJ1-1, with D uncertain. This CDR3 contains 15 residues. The V gene lost 0 bases and the J gene lost 5 bases, with 14 bases spanning the gap. Germline assignment: CDR1 SGHKS and CDR2 YYEKEE (reference sequence). The CDR3 protein is CASSLGRYPWTEAFF. The CDR3 region has the DNA TGTGCCAGCAGCTTGGGACGGTATCCTTGGACTGAAGCTTTCTTT.

As DNA, the CDR3 is TGTGCCAGCAGTTTAACGGGGACAGGGGGACAGCCCCAGCATTTT. Its translation: CASSLTGTGGQPQHF. The chain links TRBV28 to TRBJ1-5, with 11 bases identical to TRBD1. Germline V gives CDR1 MDHEN, CDR2 SYDVKM. Trimming took 2 bases from V and 7 from J; bases not matched to a gene: 4. The CDR3 is 15 residues long.

The V gene is TRBV7-9, the J gene TRBJ2-1; possible D gene TRBD2, 5 bases. CDR1 is SEHNR and CDR2 is FQNEAQ in the germline V gene (reference sequence). The V end lost 7 bases, the J end lost 9 bases, and 19 bases lay between the germline ends. The CDR3 runs to 14 residues. In DNA, the CDR3 is TGTGCCAGCACTTACCTGCCCCAACGGGGTGAGCAGTTCTTC. Amino acids: CASTYLPQRGEQFF.

The chain joins TRBV15 to TRBJ1-6, with TRBD1 as a possible D gene (5 bases). The CDR3 runs to 13 residues. Germline CDR1 reads LNHNV; CDR2 reads YYDKDF (reference sequence). V lost 11 bases to trimming and J lost 13 bases, with 21 bases between them. The CDR3 here is CASKAGGSSPLHF. CDR3 nucleotide sequence: TGTGCCTCCAAAGCGGGGGGGAGCAGTCCCCTCCACTTT.